This T cell receptor (beta chain) was recorded in a study of technical replicates of blood from a few donors. Only in-frame clones appear in the TCRdb table, and some are missing; sequencing was by immunoSEQ multiplex PCR. The table shows 95,000 or so clones, with about 95% occurring only once. V was clipped by 4 bases and J by 0 bases; unmatched bases: 3. The CDR3 covers 16 residues. From germline, CDR1 is SNHLY and CDR2 FYNNEI. The TCR comes from a human donor in good health. Material: T cells isolated from PBMCs. The chain employs TRBV2 and TRBJ2-2, with TRBD1 matching over 9 bases. Here the CDR3 DNA reads TGTGCCAGCAGTGGGGACAGGGCCACGAACACCGGGGAGCTGTTTTTT. Translating it yields CASSGDRATNTGELFF.